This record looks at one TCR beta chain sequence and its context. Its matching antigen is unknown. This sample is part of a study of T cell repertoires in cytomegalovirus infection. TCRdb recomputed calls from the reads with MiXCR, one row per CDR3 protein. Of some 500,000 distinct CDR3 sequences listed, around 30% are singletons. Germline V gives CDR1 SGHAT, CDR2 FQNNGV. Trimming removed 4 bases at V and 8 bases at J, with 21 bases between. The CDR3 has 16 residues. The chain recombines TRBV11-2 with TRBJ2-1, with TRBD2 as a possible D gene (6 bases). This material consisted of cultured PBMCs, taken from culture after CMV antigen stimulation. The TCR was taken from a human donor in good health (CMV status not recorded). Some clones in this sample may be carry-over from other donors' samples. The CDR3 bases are TGTGCCAGCAGCTCATCTACGGGAGTAGTTGGCGATGAGCAGTTCTTC. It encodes CASSSSTGVVGDEQFF.